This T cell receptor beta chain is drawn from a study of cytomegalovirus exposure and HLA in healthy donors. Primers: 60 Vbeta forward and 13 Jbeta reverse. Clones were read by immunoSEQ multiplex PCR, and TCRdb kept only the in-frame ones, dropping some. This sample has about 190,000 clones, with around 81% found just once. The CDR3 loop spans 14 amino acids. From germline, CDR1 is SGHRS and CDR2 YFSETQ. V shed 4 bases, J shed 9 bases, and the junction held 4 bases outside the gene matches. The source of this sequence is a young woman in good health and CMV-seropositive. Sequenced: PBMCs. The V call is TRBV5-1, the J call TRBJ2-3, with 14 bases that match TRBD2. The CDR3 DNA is TGCGCCAGCAGCACAAGGACTAGCGGGGGGACGCAGTATTTT. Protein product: CASSTRTSGGTQYF.